The present TCR beta chain was sequenced within a study of Graves' ophthalmopathy and Graves' hyperthyroidism. The study, taken as a whole, reports: Ophthalmopathy and stable hyperthyroidism were discriminated by a 13-signature model, with over 85% sensitivity and approximately 78% specificity.

For this clonotype: As yet, its antigen is unknown.

For repertoire sequencing, the TCR beta CDR3 regions were amplified from RNA transcripts. Scientists carried out first-round RT-PCR using HTBI primers and then a second-round multiplex PCR. One entry per CDR3 protein, called by TCRdb with MiXCR from the multiplex PCR reads. The table includes 300,000 to 400,000 distinct CDR3 sequences, roughly 15% detected once. Hyperthyroidism patients had new diagnoses, durations under 2 months, and ages of 18 to 65. Certain patients were not enrolled. These were patients with other autoimmune diseases, uncontrolled infections, pregnancy or lactation. From fresh peripheral blood, around 10 ml in volume, the PBMCs were obtained. The material sequenced was peripheral blood. This receptor was obtained from an adult woman with stable Graves' hyperthyroidism.

CDR3 DNA sequence: TGCGCCAGCAGCCAAGAACTGGACGGAGAGGGGGCTTTCTTT. It is translated as CASSQELDGEGAFF. The chain employs TRBV5-1 and TRBJ1-1, with D possibly TRBD1 on 5 matching bases. The CDR3 is made up of 14 amino acids. Trimming shortened V by 4 bases and J by 11 bases, and 21 bases separated the two germline ends. Germline assignment: CDR1 SGHRS and CDR2 YFSETQ.